A selection of T cell receptor beta chains follows, all from one sample in a study of OX40 agonist ivuxolimab in advanced cancers. Repertoires were generated with immunoSEQ multiplex PCR, while TCRdb's copy carries only in-frame clones and drops some. This table has fewer than 95,000 clones, roughly 90% appearing once. The specimen was CD4+ or CD8+ T cells sorted from blood, collected in a trial of the OX40 agonist ivuxolimab. Every receptor here comes from an adult with an advanced solid tumor such as melanoma, head and neck, liver or kidney cancer. Each CDR3 is given with its conserved first and last residue. D genes are given only for firm matches. The size field is filled for only some rows; it gives once, few, many or a size class.

TRBJ2-5 | once | TRBV5-1 | - | CASSLAGASQETQYF | TGCGCCAGCAGCTTGGCCGGGGCTAGCCAAGAGACCCAGTACTTC
TRBJ2-4 | - | TRBV27 | TRBD1 | CASIGQGNIQYF | TGTGCCAGCATCGGACAGGGGAACATTCAGTACTTC
TRBJ1-1 | few | TRBV10-1 | - | CASSENRGGSEAFF | TGCGCCAGCAGTGAAAATAGGGGGGGATCTGAAGCTTTCTTT
TRBJ1-5 | - | TRBV21-1 | - | CASSQESGEISNQPQHF | TGTGCCAGCAGCCAAGAATCAGGGGAGATTAGCAATCAGCCCCAGCATTTT
TRBJ1-6 | - | TRBV5-6 | - | CASSLIWENSPLHF | TGTGCCAGCAGCTTGATTTGGGAGAATTCACCCCTCCACTTT
TRBJ2-7 | - | TRBV19 | - | CASSPHSHEQYF | TGTGCCAGTAGTCCCCACAGCCACGAGCAGTACTTC
TRBJ1-2 | - | TRBV27 | - | CASSPGNYGYTF | TGTGCCAGCAGTCCGGGCAACTATGGCTACACCTTC
TRBJ2-1 | - | TRBV11-2 | TRBD2 | CASSLSGRAHEQFF | TGTGCCAGCAGTCTGAGCGGGAGGGCCCATGAGCAGTTCTTC
TRBJ2-2 | - | TRBV5-1 | - | CASTLRGLNTGELFF | TGCGCCAGCACCCTCCGGGGGTTGAACACCGGGGAGCTGTTTTTT
TRBJ2-7 | - | TRBV27 | - | CASSLSADIYSYEQYF | TGTGCCAGCAGTTTATCCGCCGACATCTATTCCTACGAGCAGTACTTC
TRBJ1-1 | - | TRBV29-1 | - | CSVETPRTVPSEAFF | TGCAGCGTGGAAACTCCCAGGACAGTCCCCAGTGAAGCTTTCTTT
TRBJ2-1 | - | TRBV27 | - | CASSPLAYSHNEQFF | TGTGCCAGCAGTCCCTTAGCCTACTCCCACAATGAGCAGTTCTTC
TRBJ1-4 | - | TRBV6-5 | TRBD1 | CASSYSYRGGNEKLFF | TGTGCCAGCAGTTACTCCTACAGGGGGGGTAATGAAAAACTGTTTTTT
TRBJ2-3 | - | TRBV11-2 | - | CASSPGTAPRADTQYF | TGTGCCAGCAGCCCTGGGACCGCCCCGAGGGCAGATACGCAGTATTTT
TRBJ2-5 | - | TRBV12-5 | TRBD2 | CASAGLADTQYF | TGTGCTAGTGCCGGACTAGCGGACACCCAGTACTTC
TRBJ2-1 | - | TRBV9 | - | CASSVAWNEQFF | TGTGCCAGCAGCGTAGCCTGGAATGAGCAGTTCTTC
TRBJ2-7 | - | TRBV6-1 | - | CASSESAIHRYEQYF | TGTGCCAGCAGTGAATCGGCGATACATCGATACGAGCAGTACTTC
TRBJ2-3 | - | TRBV6-1 | - | CASSDYLESYTQYF | TGTGCCAGCAGTGACTATCTGGAGTCCTATACGCAGTATTTT
TRBJ1-1 | few | TRBV4-2 | TRBD1 | CASSQGDRGGPEAFF | TGTGCCAGCAGCCAAGGGGACAGGGGAGGACCTGAAGCTTTCTTT
TRBJ1-1 | - | TRBV6-5 | TRBD1 | CASSYTTGGTEAFF | TGTGCCAGCAGTTATACTACAGGGGGAACTGAAGCTTTCTTT
TRBJ2-3 | once | TRBV7-6 | - | CASSLVPRGEGTDTQYF | TGTGCCAGCAGCTTAGTCCCCAGGGGCGAGGGGACAGATACGCAGTATTTT
TRBJ2-7 | - | TRBV19 | - | CASSTALSEQYF | TGTGCCAGTAGTACGGCTCTCAGCGAGCAGTACTTC
TRBJ2-1 | - | TRBV27 | TRBD2 | CASSSLGLAGYNEQFF | TGTGCCAGCAGTTCCCTGGGACTAGCGGGATACAATGAGCAGTTCTTC
TRBJ1-2 | - | TRBV5-1 | - | CASSPRGSDGYTF | TGCGCCAGCAGCCCTAGGGGGTCAGATGGCTACACCTTC
TRBJ2-5 | - | TRBV9 | TRBD2 | CASSDSGGTQETQYF | TGTGCCAGCAGCGATAGCGGGGGGACCCAAGAGACCCAGTACTTC
TRBJ2-7 | - | TRBV2 | - | CASSTRDSYEQYF | TGTGCCAGCAGCACCCGGGACTCCTACGAGCAGTACTTC
TRBJ2-2 | - | TRBV6-6 | - | CASSYGGETGELFF | TGTGCCAGCAGTTACGGCGGGGAGACCGGGGAGCTGTTTTTT
TRBJ2-7 | - | TRBV9 | - | CASSVASHYEQYF | TGTGCCAGCAGCGTAGCCTCCCACTACGAGCAGTACTTC
TRBJ1-1 | once | TRBV9 | TRBD1 | CASSAYQGARTEAFF | TGTGCCAGCAGCGCATACCAGGGGGCAAGGACTGAAGCTTTCTTT
TRBJ2-4 | - | TRBV27 | TRBD2 | CASRPGLAFIAKNIQYF | TGTGCCAGCAGACCGGGACTAGCCTTCATAGCCAAAAACATTCAGTACTTC
TRBJ2-7 | - | TRBV15 | - | CATSSPRDAYEQYF | TGTGCCACCAGCAGTCCCCGGGACGCCTACGAGCAGTACTTC
TRBJ1-3 | - | TRBV6-1 | TRBD1 | CASRQGNTIYF | TGTGCCAGCAGACAGGGGAACACCATATATTTT